This T cell receptor (beta chain) derives from a study of T cell repertoires in cytomegalovirus infection. Looking at the study overall: Carrying CMV and the relevant HLA type showed in public TCR beta signatures.

On this clonotype itself: Its target is not known. A junction boundary mismatches the germline segment, possibly from a read error.

Using its own MiXCR run on the reads, TCRdb lists one record per CDR3 protein. The table has roughly 200,000 distinct CDR3 sequences, approximately 18% seen once; the top ten hold approximately 26%. The CDR3 length is 14 residues. Germline V gene data show CDR1 as MDHEN and CDR2 as SYDVKM. General study results and limits: Summed public TCR beta family frequency identified CMV carriers bearing the relevant HLA. The ex vivo response was dominated by HLA-C-restricted CMV-specific TCR beta clonotypes.

V is TRBV28 and J is TRBJ2-2; D is unresolved. The TCR comes from a human donor in good health (CMV status not recorded). Some clones in this sample may be carry-over from other donors' samples. Source material: CD8+ T cells from PBMCs. CDR3 DNA: TGTGCCAGCAGTTTCTTCCCGAACGCCGGGGAGCTGTTTTTT. This sequence encodes CASSFFPNAGELFF.